Following are 17 T cell receptor beta chains from one sample sequenced in a study of molecular identifiers for immune sequencing clone quantification. Each CDR3 protein is one row after TCRdb ran MiXCR on the PCR reads. Of about half a million distinct CDR3 sequences in the sample, around 23% are singletons; the top ten hold 0.76%. The material sequenced was naive CD8+ T cells from blood, with Jurkat cell RNA spiked in. Indicated subset: FACS-sorted CD8+CD4-CCR7+CD45RA+ naive T cells. The receptors come from a human donor in good health. Some libraries in this study had Jurkat cell RNA spiked in.

To note about this clonotype: A much larger clone sits a single nucleotide away, making a read error possible. The chain employs TRBV5-1 and TRBJ2-5, with D possibly TRBD2 on 5 matching bases. Trimming cost V 4 bases and J 5 bases, with 21 bases left between them. This CDR3 is 16 amino acids long. CDR1 and CDR2 from the germline V gene are SGHRS and YFSETQ. CDR3 DNA: TGCGCCAGCAGCGCGGACCAGTGGGAGACCCATGAGACCCAGTACTTC. Its translation: CASSADQWETHETQYF.

This clonotype was seen repeatedly, ten times or more. The chain couples TRBV12-3 or TRBV12-4 to TRBJ1-6, with D hard to call. Trimming took off 3 bases at V and 7 bases at J, with 7 bases between the two ends. CDR3 size: 13 residues. CDR3: CASSFSENSPLHF. CDR3 nucleotide sequence: TGTGCCAGCAGTTTCTCGGAAAATTCACCCCTCCACTTT.

Many counts were recorded for this clonotype. The chain uses TRBV7-2 and TRBJ1-6; no definite D call. V was pared by 1 base and J by 7 bases, with 5 bases between. Germline V gene sequence: CDR1 SGHTA, CDR2 FQGNSA. This CDR3 comprises 13 residues. The CDR3 sequence: CASSLEQNSPLHF. DNA of the CDR3: TGTGCCAGCAGCTTAGAACAGAATTCACCCCTCCACTTT. The variable domain in full, with the rest retrieved from reference TRBV7-2 and TRBJ1-6, is GAGVSQSPSNKVTEKGKDVELRCDPISGHTALYWYRQSLGQGLEFLIYFQGNSAPDKSGLPSDRFSAERTGGSVSTLTIQRTQQEDSAVYLCASSLEQNSPLHFGNGTRLTVT.

Concerning this clonotype: One end of the junction fails to match germline, which may point to a read error. The rearrangement links TRBV4-3 to TRBJ2-7; D is possibly TRBD1 (6 bases). Germline assignment: CDR1 LGHNA and CDR2 YSLEER. This CDR3 region has 14 residues. The CDR3 DNA follows: TGCGCCAGCAGCCCACAACAGGGCTACTACGAGCAGTGCTTC. It specifies CASSPQQGYYEQCF.

The V gene is TRBV13, the J gene TRBJ2-3; D ambiguous. Trimming left V 3 bases short and J 6 bases short, with 13 bases between. The CDR3 sequence is 14 residues long. Germline CDR1 and CDR2: PRHDT and FYEKMQ (reference sequence). The CDR3 nucleotides are TGTGCCAGCAGCTTTTGGCGGTCAAGGGATACGCAGTATTTT. Amino acid sequence: CASSFWRSRDTQYF.

The J gene is TRBJ2-1, the V gene TRBV6-6; 13 positions agree with TRBD2. The CDR3 has 17 amino acids. Germline lookup yields CDR1 MNHNY and CDR2 SVGAGI (reference sequence). After removal of 6 bases from V and 0 bases from J, the junction contained 5 bases not matched to a gene. CDR3 sequence (DNA): TGTGCCAGCAGCAGACTAGCGGGGGGCCCCTCCTACAATGAGCAGTTCTTC. Amino acids: CASSRLAGGPSYNEQFF.

Details on this clonotype: This may stem from a read error, because a much larger clone lies one nucleotide away. The V gene is TRBV2, the J gene TRBJ1-5; D remains ambiguous. Germline assignment: CDR1 SNHLY and CDR2 FYNNEI. This CDR3 has 14 residues. Trimming removed 5 bases at V and 4 bases at J, with 12 bases between. As DNA, the CDR3 is TGTGCCAGCAGTAAAGGACCGTTAAATCAGCCCCAGCATTTT. Its protein is CASSKGPLNQPQHF.

V and J are TRBV30 and TRBJ2-7; 8 bases match TRBD2. In germline, CDR1 is GTSNPN, CDR2 SVGIG (reference sequence). Germline trimming cut 2 bases from V and 4 bases from J; bases unmatched to any gene: 4. There are 13 residues in the CDR3. The DNA for the CDR3 is TGTGCCTGGAGTACAAGCGGGGGATACGAGCAGTACTTC. Protein product: CAWSTSGGYEQYF.

This clonotype was recorded many times. This rearrangement joins TRBV2 to TRBJ2-7; 8 bases are shared with TRBD1. The CDR3 spans 14 residues. V gave up 2 bases and J gave up 2 bases; unmatched junction bases: 2. Germline V gene sequence: CDR1 SNHLY, CDR2 FYNNEI. The CDR3 protein is CASSESRGPYEQYF. The CDR3 coding sequence is TGTGCCAGCAGTGAAAGCAGGGGGCCCTACGAGCAGTACTTC.

This clonotype was counted many times. J is TRBJ2-7 and V is TRBV7-9, with no clear D. CDR1 and CDR2 (germline): SEHNR, FQNEAQ (reference sequence). The CDR3 has 16 residues. V was cut by 1 base and J by 5 bases, with 18 bases left in between. The CDR3 region is CASSLVGAPPGDEQYF. CDR3 coding DNA: TGTGCCAGCAGCTTAGTGGGCGCCCCCCCCGGCGACGAGCAGTACTTC.

The chain carries TRBV20-1 and TRBJ1-2; 8 nucleotides align to TRBD1. Germline lookup yields CDR1 DFQATT and CDR2 SNEGSKA (reference sequence). The CDR3 extends over 18 amino acids. Trimming cost V 3 bases and J 4 bases; bases outside gene matches: 19. CDR3: CSASRSVRQGLRVYGYTF. The CDR3 bases are TGCAGTGCTAGTCGGTCCGTCAGACAGGGGCTCCGAGTCTATGGCTACACCTTC.

This clonotype was seen just once. A read error may explain this, as a much larger clone is one base away. No conserved phenylalanine or tryptophan ends this CDR3, so it is likely a read error. This rearrangement joins TRBV15 to TRBJ1-6; D is possibly TRBD1 (5 bases). Germline assignment: CDR1 LNHNV and CDR2 YYDKDF (reference sequence). The CDR3 has 15 amino acids. V lost 0 bases and J lost 9, with 12 bases in between. Here the CDR3 DNA reads TGTGCCACCAGCAGAGATCGGGGCTTTGGTTCACCCCTCCACCTT. It is translated as CATSRDRGFGSPLHL.

In this sample, this clonotype turned up many times. This chain links TRBV4-2 with TRBJ2-7; D unresolved. The CDR3 runs to 13 residues. The germline V and J ends were trimmed by 3 bases and 1 base, with 7 bases remaining between them. Looked up from germline, CDR1 is LGHNA and CDR2 is YNFKEQ. In DNA, the CDR3 is TGTGCCAGCAGCCACGACCCGTCCTACGAGCAGTACTTC. Encoded protein: CASSHDPSYEQYF.

The chain recombines TRBV20-1 with TRBJ2-5; D is undetermined. V was clipped by 3 bases and J by 0 bases, with 8 bases between them. This CDR3 region has 13 residues. Germline V gene sequence: CDR1 DFQATT, CDR2 SNEGSKA (reference sequence). CDR3 protein: CSARTRYQETQYF. The DNA of the CDR3 is TGCAGTGCTAGGACCAGGTACCAAGAGACCCAGTACTTC.

This clonotype was seen repeatedly, ten times or more. This chain joins TRBV5-6 and TRBJ1-1; D gene unclear. Trimming stripped 3 bases from V and 0 bases from J, with 12 bases between. CDR3 size: 15 residues. CDR1 and CDR2 from the germline V gene are SGHDT and YYEEEE. CDR3: CASSWVGSLNTEAFF. CDR3 in DNA: TGTGCCAGCAGCTGGGTGGGGTCATTGAACACTGAAGCTTTCTTT.

The table lists this clonotype with many counts. The chain couples TRBV10-3 to TRBJ2-7; no definite D call. This CDR3 is built from 10 residues. Trimming pared 11 bases from V and 4 bases from J, leaving 9 bases between. Germline V CDR1 and CDR2: ENHRY, SYGVKD. CDR3 sequence reads: CAHPRYEQYF. For the CDR3, the DNA is TGTGCCCATCCGAGATACGAGCAGTACTTC.

On this clonotype: This sequence may be a read error, since a much larger clone differs from it by one base. V and J are TRBV30 and TRBJ2-5; TRBD1 matches 7 bases. The CDR3 contains 14 residues. In germline, CDR1 is GTSNPN, CDR2 SVGIG (reference sequence). The CDR3: CARSPWDSEETQYF. In DNA, the CDR3 is TGTGCCCGGAGTCCCTGGGACAGCGAAGAGACCCAGTACTTC.